Listed below are T cell receptor beta chains from one sample, sequenced in a study of T cell repertoires in cytomegalovirus infection. TCRdb independently ran MiXCR on the reads; one entry per CDR3 protein. Counted here are roughly 180,000 distinct CDR3 sequences, about 15% occurring once; the ten biggest clones make up 20% to 25%. Sequenced material: CD8+ T cells from PBMCs. Receptors originate from a human donor in good health (CMV status not recorded). Some clones in this sample may be carry-over from other donors' samples. Both conserved end residues are part of each CDR3. D genes are given only for firm matches. Some rows have no size entry. The others give once, few or many, or a class for an expanded clone.

-	TRBV19	TRBJ2-2	-	TGTGCCAGTAGGTCGTATGGCACCGGGGAGCTGTTTTTT	CASRSYGTGELFF
few	TRBV6-2/TRBV6-3	TRBJ2-1	-	TGTGCCAGCAGTTCCGTCCTCCGTCGTCAGGATTCTTACAATGAGCAGTTCTTC	CASSSVLRRQDSYNEQFF
-	TRBV4-1	TRBJ2-7	-	TGCGCCAGCAGCCAAGAAGCTCCAGGGGCAGACTACGAGCAGTACTTC	CASSQEAPGADYEQYF
-	TRBV4-3	TRBJ1-1	TRBD1	TGCGCCAGCAGCCAAGACTCTTCGACAGGGGGCTCTGAAGCTTTCTTT	CASSQDSSTGGSEAFF
many	TRBV7-6	TRBJ2-5	-	TGTGCCAGCAGCTTATTTCGAGGGGAGACCCAGTACTTC	CASSLFRGETQYF
-	TRBV20-1	TRBJ1-5	TRBD1	TGCAGTGTTCCTGAAGGGGGCCGAAGGCCCCAGCATTTT	CSVPEGGRRPQHF
-	TRBV20-1	TRBJ2-3	TRBD2	TGCAGTGCTAGACCTCCGACTGGGCTAGCGGGGGGCCCCCCCACAGATACGCAGTATTTT	CSARPPTGLAGGPPTDTQYF
-	TRBV7-2	TRBJ1-2	-	TGTGCCAGCAGCTTATGGACAGCCGATGGCTACACCTTC	CASSLWTADGYTF
-	TRBV12-3/TRBV12-4	TRBJ2-7	-	TGTGCCAGCAGTTTGGGTATCCGCCTCTACGAGCAGTACTTC	CASSLGIRLYEQYF
-	TRBV25-1	TRBJ1-6	-	TGTGCCAGCAGTGACTTTAATCGTGACTATAATTCACCCCTCCACTTT	CASSDFNRDYNSPLHF
-	TRBV5-3	TRBJ1-1	TRBD1	TGTGCCAGCAGCCCCGGGACAGGGGTGAACACTGAAGCTTTCTTT	CASSPGTGVNTEAFF
-	TRBV7-8	TRBJ2-1	-	TGTGCCAGCAGCTTAGAGTTCGGGGGGCCGTGGTACAATGAGCAGTTCTTC	CASSLEFGGPWYNEQFF
-	TRBV4-1	TRBJ2-7	TRBD1	TGCGCCAGCAGCCTAAGACAGGGGCCCTCCTACGAGCAGTACTTC	CASSLRQGPSYEQYF
few	TRBV7-9	TRBJ2-2	TRBD1	TGTGCCAGCAGCTTCCCCCGGGACAGTGCGCCCGGGGAGCTGTTTTTT	CASSFPRDSAPGELFF
few	TRBV6-5	TRBJ1-6	-	TGTGCCAGCAGTTACTTCGGCAGGTCCTATAATTCACCCCTCCACTTT	CASSYFGRSYNSPLHF
few	TRBV6-5	TRBJ1-1	-	TGTGCCAGCAGTATGGATCGGACTGAAGCTTTCTTT	CASSMDRTEAFF
-	TRBV4-1	TRBJ1-6	-	TGCGCCAGCAGTCGGGGACGGGCAGCGAATTCACCCCTCCACTTT	CASSRGRAANSPLHF
few	TRBV4-1	TRBJ2-1	TRBD1	TGCGCCAGCAGCCTCGTGGGACAGGGGGCACCTGAGCAGTTCTTC	CASSLVGQGAPEQFF
-	TRBV27	TRBJ1-1	-	TGTGCCAGCAGTTTATCGTTCGGGGGGAACACTGAAGCTTTCTTT	CASSLSFGGNTEAFF
few	TRBV2	TRBJ2-1	TRBD1	TGTGCCAGCAGTGAGTGGGACAGGGGGAATGAGCAGTTCTTC	CASSEWDRGNEQFF
few	TRBV2	TRBJ2-1	TRBD1	TGTGCCAGCAGTACTACGGACAGGTACCCTTCCAATGAGCAGTTCTTC	CASSTTDRYPSNEQFF
few	TRBV12-3/TRBV12-4	TRBJ1-1	-	TGTGCCAGCAGCCCCATGAGGGCGAAGTACACTGAAGCTTTCTTT	CASSPMRAKYTEAFF
few	TRBV6-6	TRBJ2-5	-	TGTGCCAGCACACACGCGGTGGGTTCCCAAGAGACCCAGTACTTC	CASTHAVGSQETQYF
-	TRBV7-8	TRBJ1-4	-	TGTGCCAGCAGCTTAGATGGGCTGGATGAAAAACTGTTTTTT	CASSLDGLDEKLFF
few	TRBV14	TRBJ1-4	-	TGTGCCAGCAGCCAACCGGGGGGGAATGAAAAACTGTTTTTT	CASSQPGGNEKLFF
-	TRBV12-3/TRBV12-4	TRBJ2-2	-	TGTGCCAGCGACGGGGGCCGGGAGCTGTTTTTT	CASDGGRELFF
-	TRBV6-1	TRBJ2-5	-	TGTGCCAGCAGTACGCGGCCGACCCACTTGGAGGAGACCCAGTACTTC	CASSTRPTHLEETQYF
many	TRBV28	TRBJ1-1	TRBD1	TGTGCCAGCAGTTTAGAGGCAGGGGGAGCTTTCTTT	CASSLEAGGAFF
-	TRBV29-1	TRBJ2-7	-	TGCAGCGTCGGACAACAAGGCCCCTACGAGCAGTACTTC	CSVGQQGPYEQYF
few	TRBV7-9	TRBJ2-2	-	TGTGCCAGCCCCGTCGTCACCGGGGAGCTGTTTTTT	CASPVVTGELFF
many	TRBV7-2	TRBJ1-4	-	TGTGCCAGCAGCTTATCGGGATTTGAAAAACTGTTTTTT	CASSLSGFEKLFF
-	TRBV7-9	TRBJ2-5	-	TGTGCCAGCAGCTTAGCGCGGGACAGCTCAAGAGAGACCCAGTACTTC	CASSLARDSSRETQYF
few	TRBV20-1	TRBJ1-5	TRBD1	TGCAGTGCTCCGGACAGGGAAGGACGTCAGCCCCAGCATTTT	CSAPDREGRQPQHF
few	TRBV20-1	TRBJ1-5	-	TGCAGTGCTTTCGACAAGGATAGCAATCAGCCCCAGCATTTT	CSAFDKDSNQPQHF
-	TRBV4-1	TRBJ1-4	-	TGCGCCAGCAGCCAACGCAGACGGGAAAAACTGTTTTTT	CASSQRRREKLFF
few	TRBV11-2	TRBJ2-5	-	TGTGCCAGCAGCCATCCGACAGACCAAGAGACCCAGTACTTC	CASSHPTDQETQYF
once	TRBV7-2	TRBJ2-3	-	TGTGCCAGCAGTCACTCCAGCATGGGGCCAGATACGCAGTATTTT	CASSHSSMGPDTQYF
-	TRBV7-9	TRBJ1-1	-	TGTGCCAGCAGCCCACAGTCAGGGAACACTGAAGCTTTCTTT	CASSPQSGNTEAFF
-	TRBV30	TRBJ2-4	-	TGTGCCTGGAGTGTACCAGGCCTAGCCAAAAACATTCAGTACTTC	CAWSVPGLAKNIQYF
few	TRBV7-9	TRBJ2-5	-	TGTGCCAGCAGCTTAGTAGGGAACGGCGAGACCCAGTACTTC	CASSLVGNGETQYF
-	TRBV7-9	TRBJ1-3	-	TGTGCCAGCAGCTCAGGGGTTCGCTTTGGAAACACCATATATTTT	CASSSGVRFGNTIYF
few	TRBV7-2	TRBJ2-3	-	TGTGCCAGCAGCTTAGACAGTTATAGCACAGATACGCAGTATTTT	CASSLDSYSTDTQYF
-	TRBV7-2	TRBJ2-2	-	TGTGCCAGCAGCCCCCCCGCCGGGGTGGGCGAGCTGTTTTTT	CASSPPAGVGELFF
-	TRBV6-5	TRBJ1-1	TRBD1	TGTGCCAGCAGTTACGGGGGACAGGGCCCTTTCTTT	CASSYGGQGPFF
-	TRBV20-1	TRBJ2-4	TRBD2	TGCAGTGCCCCTCCGGGGGGTAGCGGGGGAAACATTCAGTACTTC	CSAPPGGSGGNIQYF
-	TRBV6-2/TRBV6-3	TRBJ2-1	-	TGTGCCAGCAGTTACGTTGGTGAGCAGTTCTTC	CASSYVGEQFF
-	TRBV20-1	TRBJ2-5	-	TGCAGTGCTAGAAGGCGGGGCCTTACGGTAGAGACCCAGTACTTC	CSARRRGLTVETQYF
-	TRBV11-1	TRBJ2-7	TRBD1	TGTGCCAGCAGATACCGGGACAGGACTTCCTACGAGCAGTACTTC	CASRYRDRTSYEQYF
few	TRBV5-1	TRBJ2-2	-	TGCGCCAGCAGCTACAGAGAGAACACCGGGGAGCTGTTTTTT	CASSYRENTGELFF
-	TRBV7-9	TRBJ2-1	-	TGTGCCAGCAGCTTTGATGGTCCGGACCTATACAATGAGCAGTTCTTC	CASSFDGPDLYNEQFF
-	TRBV2	TRBJ1-1	-	TGTGCCAGCATCGGAGATGTTGCTTTCTTT	CASIGDVAFF
few	TRBV5-5	TRBJ1-1	TRBD1	TGTGCCAGCAGCCCAATACAGGGGCTGAACACTGAAGCTTTCTTT	CASSPIQGLNTEAFF
many	TRBV7-9	TRBJ1-1	-	TGTGCCAGCAGCCCCCGAGGGAACACTGAAGCTTTCTTT	CASSPRGNTEAFF
few	TRBV4-2	TRBJ2-7	-	TGTGCCAGCAGCCAGGCCGGACAGTCCTACGAGCAGTACTTC	CASSQAGQSYEQYF
many	TRBV7-9	TRBJ2-5	-	TGTGCCAGCAGCTTCCGACCACTTTGGGGGGGCGAGACCCAGTACTTC	CASSFRPLWGGETQYF